This note documents a single T cell receptor (beta chain) sequence. This clonotype was found a few times. The clone's antigen remains unknown. No base-level quality is on record; no much larger clone is a single base apart. The treatment or condition tag for this specimen amounts to: allogeneic hematopoietic cell transplantation with graft depleted of TCRalphabeta T cells and CD19 B cells. TCRalphabeta/CD19-depleted allogeneic hematopoietic cell grafts were given to the transplant recipients, all of whom were children. This sample stems from a study of T-cell reconstitution after alpha-beta-depleted transplantation in children (dated by TCRdb to the mid-2010s). Regarding the research as a whole: T-cell immune reconstitution after TCRalphabeta/CD19-depleted allogeneic hematopoietic cell transplantation in children was quantitatively tracked in the study by means of TCR repertoire profiling. Beyond this particular receptor, the publication reports: Hyperexpanded clone frequencies declined over subsequent months; after one year, T-cell counts and TCRbeta diversity were mostly attributed to newly produced T cells. The apparently early recovery of alphabetaT-cell counts about two months after transplant reportedly depended on only several hundred rapidly expanded clones that came from non-depleted graft cells. In some patients, the high TCRbeta diversity seen at day 60 was put down to recipient T cells and intrathymic progenitors that had survived conditioning.

Libraries came from PCR. TCRdb lists the instrument as Illumina HiSeq 2500. TCR libraries were prepared with molecular barcoding, using unique molecular identifiers to normalize TCRbeta repertoire quantification. The public reads were reanalyzed by TCRdb: fastp trimming at Q25, MiXCR alignment, in-frame beta chains only. Every CDR3 protein is listed once, alongside the most common genes and DNA of its rows. The sample yields about 490,000 distinct CDR3 sequences; over 9.5% were counted once. In total, the top ten clones hold about 2.1% of the sample. Source: PBMCs, taken before TCRalphabeta/CD19-depleted stem cell transplant. The sequence was obtained from a child aged 2 to 15 with inherited bone marrow failure, due to receive a stem cell transplant.

Here the CDR3 is given as CSVEGGGGSGANVLTF. DNA sequence: TGCAGCGTTGAGGGGGGGGGCGGCTCTGGGGCCAACGTCCTGACTTTC. Recombination linked TRBV29-1 to TRBJ2-6, and the D gene may be TRBD2, 7 bases matching. The V end loses 3 bases and the J end loses 0 bases, and a stretch of 12 bases separates them. The CDR3 sequence holds 16 residues, the cysteine and phenylalanine included. This entry keeps only the CDR3 DNA: 48 bases, framed from base 1. From a lookup of the germline V gene, CDR1 and CDR2 are SQVTM and ANQGSEA.